This T cell receptor beta chain is drawn from a study of blood T cell repertoires in COVID-19. Original analysis: Reference gene primer amplification gave nucleated cell count estimates. The assay was immunoSEQ multiplex PCR, and TCRdb's table has in-frame clones only and misses some. V, J and clone size were drawn from that table, and D and trimming were deduced from the DNA. The sample lists approximately 140,000 clones; about 91% were seen once. Germline V gives CDR1 MGHDK, CDR2 SYGVNS. The V and J ends lost 8 bases and 2 bases respectively, with 15 bases between them. The CDR3 covers 15 residues. What was sequenced was peripheral blood. The gene calls are TRBV25-1 and TRBJ2-2, with a possible D match to TRBD2 (6 bases). The source of this sequence is a human donor in a cohort sampled during active COVID-19. The CDR3 DNA reads as TGTGCCAGCGTTGGGGGGTCTATAAACACCGGGGAGCTGTTTTTT. Protein: CASVGGSINTGELFF.